These 10 T cell receptor beta chains share one sample of origin, sequenced in a study of OX40 agonist ivuxolimab in advanced cancers. Sequenced by immunoSEQ multiplex PCR; TCRdb stores in-frame clones only, minus some. This table holds fewer than 80,000 clones, approximately 86% found once. Specimen: CD4+ or CD8+ T cells sorted from blood, collected in a trial of the OX40 agonist ivuxolimab. These TCRs come from an adult with an advanced solid tumor such as melanoma, head and neck, liver or kidney cancer.

The gene calls are TRBV28 and TRBJ1-6, with 9 bases fitting TRBD1. The CDR3 runs 18 residues. Germline V gene sequence: CDR1 MDHEN, CDR2 SYDVKM. Losses at the gene ends were 3 bases for V and 0 bases for J; bases not matched to a gene: 6. The DNA of the CDR3 is TGTGCCAGCAGTTTGGCGACAGGGGGAAGCTCCTATAATTCACCCCTCCACTTT. Translating it yields CASSLATGGSSYNSPLHF.

The chain combines TRBV2 with TRBJ2-2, with a possible D match to TRBD2 (6 bases). The CDR3 has 15 residues. Germline CDR1 is SNHLY and CDR2 is FYNNEI. The V gene lost 0 bases and the J gene lost 6 bases, with 11 bases spanning the gap. The CDR3 nucleotides are TGTGCCAGCAGTGAAGCGCTTCGGGGGTCCGGGGAGCTGTTTTTT. Translation: CASSEALRGSGELFF.

This clone was recorded only once. The chain is built from TRBV6-6 and TRBJ2-1, with TRBD2 matching 8 bases. The J segment lost 5 bases and the V segment lost 6 bases, leaving 9 bases of the junction unmatched. The CDR3 length is 15 residues. CDR1 and CDR2 from the germline V gene are MNHNY and SVGAGI (reference sequence). The CDR3 sequence is CASSQPGGGHNEQFF. Here the CDR3 DNA reads TGTGCCAGCAGCCAACCGGGGGGGGGCCACAATGAGCAGTTCTTC.

This chain connects TRBV15 to TRBJ2-1; no firm D call. V was pared by 8 bases and J by 0 bases, with 11 bases between. The CDR3 loop spans 14 amino acids. From germline, CDR1 is LNHNV and CDR2 YYDKDF (reference sequence). CDR3 amino acids: CATQTDVSYNEQFF. The CDR3 DNA reads TGTGCCACCCAGACCGATGTCTCCTACAATGAGCAGTTCTTC.

The V call is TRBV21-1, the J call TRBJ2-3; TRBD2, the table's D call, lacks a check against the DNA. TRBV21-1 is shown as a pseudogene. The CDR3 is made up of 14 amino acids. CDR3 nucleotide sequence: TGTGCCGGGAGACTAGCGGGGTACACAGATACGCAGTATTTT. This sequence encodes CAGRLAGYTDTQYF.

The chain combines TRBV7-8 with TRBJ2-7; D gene unclear. The CDR3 has 14 amino acids. Germline CDR1 SGHVS, CDR2 FQNEAQ. Trimming pared 5 bases from V and 0 bases from J, leaving 11 bases between. The CDR3 nucleotides read TGTGCCAGCAGCCGGATAATAAGCTCCTACGAGCAGTACTTC. It translates to CASSRIISSYEQYF.

The chain uses TRBV5-1 and TRBJ2-3, with a possible D match to TRBD2 (6 bases). V was pared by 4 bases and J by 2 bases, with 11 bases between. This CDR3 contains 14 residues. The germline V gene has CDR1 SGHRS and CDR2 YFSETQ. Here the CDR3 reads CASSARGYTDTQYF. The CDR3 region has the DNA TGCGCCAGCAGCGCCCGGGGGTACACAGATACGCAGTATTTT.

The chain is built from TRBV27 and TRBJ2-5, with a possible D match to TRBD2 (6 bases). V was trimmed by 9 bases and J by 5 bases, leaving 13 bases between them. The CDR3 loop spans 12 amino acids. Germline-derived CDR1 and CDR2 are MNHEY and SMNVEV (reference sequence). The CDR3 nucleotides are TGTGCCAGGCCCCGGGACTCCGAGACCCAGTACTTC. Translated: CARPRDSETQYF.

This clone appeared once. The J gene is TRBJ2-5, the V gene TRBV7-8, with 9 bases matching TRBD1. J lost 2 bases, V lost 4 bases, and 17 bases had no gene match. CDR1 and CDR2 (germline): SGHVS, FQNEAQ. The CDR3 runs to 19 residues. The CDR3 sequence: CASSYLDRGFIPEQETQYF. Written as DNA, the CDR3 is TGTGCCAGCAGCTACTTAGACAGGGGGTTCATTCCTGAACAAGAGACCCAGTACTTC.

A single count supports this clone. V gene TRBV2 combines with J gene TRBJ1-1, with D unresolved. The ends were cut back, 2 bases at V and 4 bases at J, with 14 bases in the middle. The germline CDR1 and CDR2 sequences are SNHLY and FYNNEI. CDR3 length equals 15 residues. CDR3 in DNA: TGTGCCAGCAGTGAAACCCGCTCGTGGAGCACTGAAGCTTTCTTT. Amino acid sequence: CASSETRSWSTEAFF. Looking up the rest from reference TRBV2 and TRBJ1-1 gives the full variable domain: EPEVTQTPSHQVTQMGQEVILRCVPISNHLYFYWYRQILGQKVEFLVSFYNNEISEKSEIFDDQFSVERPDGSNFTLKIRSTKLEDSAMYFCASSETRSWSTEAFFGQGTRLTVV.